The 20 T cell receptor beta chains reported below all come from one sample, sequenced in a study of early T cells in non-severe SARS-CoV-2 infection. TCRdb reprocessed the 5' RACE reads with MiXCR, giving one entry per CDR3 protein. The top ten hold roughly 4% of the sample, which has tens of thousands of distinct CDR3 sequences, about 4.2% seen once. The sample taken for sequencing was whole blood. These receptors were taken from an adult who was a healthcare worker with PCR-confirmed SARS-CoV-2 infection or an uninfected control (not recorded which).

This sequence joins TRBV12-3 or TRBV12-4 and TRBJ1-2; TRBD1 is a possible D gene (6 bases). This CDR3 is 14 amino acids long. The ends were cut back, 6 bases at V and 1 base at J, with 12 bases in the middle. The CDR3 DNA reads TGTGCCAGCAGACGAGGACAGCTTAACTATGGCTACACCTTC. Protein product: CASRRGQLNYGYTF.

This clonotype was counted ten times or more. The chain joins TRBV2 to TRBJ2-1; D unclear. Trimming cost V 3 bases and J 1 base, with 10 bases left between them. CDR3 size: 15 residues. The V gene's germline CDR1 is SNHLY and CDR2 FYNNEI. CDR3 DNA sequence: TGTGCCAGCAGTGAGGTTAGCTGGTCCTACAATGAGCAGTTCTTC. This gives the protein CASSEVSWSYNEQFF.

This clonotype has more than one count but fewer than ten. For the CDR3, the DNA is TGCGCCAGCAGCCTGGGACAGGGAATTGGGAATACGCAGTATTTT. Protein product: CASSLGQGIGNTQYF. V gene TRBV5-1 combines with J gene TRBJ2-3; 9 bases align to TRBD1. Germline V gives CDR1 SGHRS, CDR2 YFSETQ. The V gene end was trimmed by 4 bases and the J gene end by 7 bases; junction bases not matched to a gene: 10. The CDR3 has 15 amino acids.

The chain joins TRBV10-2 to TRBJ2-2; D gene uncertain. The germline CDR1 and CDR2 sequences are WSHSY and SAAADI. The V end was cut by 8 bases, the J end by 0 bases, with 10 bases between. The CDR3 runs 14 residues. Here the CDR3 DNA reads TGCGCCAGCCTACCCTCTTCGAACACCGGGGAGCTGTTTTTT. Translated, it gives CASLPSSNTGELFF.

The V gene is TRBV15, the J gene TRBJ2-7; 7 nucleotides agree with TRBD1. The CDR3 is 13 residues long. Germline CDR1 and CDR2: LNHNV and YYDKDF (reference sequence). V trimming: 3 bases; J trimming: 5 bases; junction bases outside the gene matches: 4. The CDR3 nucleotides read TGTGCCACCAGCAGGGACAGGTACGACGAGCAGTACTTC. It codes for CATSRDRYDEQYF.

Ten or more counts support this clonotype. This chain links TRBV6-2 or TRBV6-3 with TRBJ2-1, with no clear D. CDR1 and CDR2 (germline): MNHEY, SVGEGT. Trimming pared 5 bases from V and 9 bases from J, leaving 11 bases between. The CDR3 consists of 12 residues. CDR3: CASSPGRPEQFF. The CDR3 bases are TGTGCCAGCAGTCCGGGTAGGCCTGAGCAGTTCTTC.

This clonotype was seen ten or more times. The chain combines TRBV10-1 with TRBJ1-5; no firm D call. The CDR3 is made up of 16 amino acids. Trimming took 4 bases from V and 2 from J, leaving 15 bases between them. Germline lookup yields CDR1 WNHNN and CDR2 SYGVQD (reference sequence). This CDR3 is CASSGVGRQRNQPQHF. The CDR3 DNA reads TGCGCCAGCAGTGGCGTAGGGCGGCAGCGCAATCAGCCCCAGCATTTT.

This clonotype was found many times. The gene calls are TRBV6-5 and TRBJ2-7; D is ambiguous. Germline CDR1 reads MNHEY; CDR2 reads SVGAGI. This CDR3 is 14 amino acids long. Trimming cost V 6 bases and J 3 bases, with 15 bases left between them. CDR3 residues: CASRLTRANYEQYF. The CDR3 nucleotides are TGTGCCAGCAGGCTCACCCGGGCAAACTACGAGCAGTACTTC.

This clonotype was detected only a few times. This chain connects TRBV7-9 to TRBJ2-4, with D uncertain. Trimming pared 7 bases from V and 3 bases from J, leaving 22 bases between. The CDR3 sequence is 17 residues long. Germline values: CDR1 SEHNR, CDR2 FQNEAQ (reference sequence). The CDR3 DNA reads TGTGCCAGCACACCCCCTATTCATCTTCCTGGCAAAAACATTCAGTACTTC. The encoded protein is CASTPPIHLPGKNIQYF.

This clonotype showed up many times. The V and J genes are TRBV6-6 and TRBJ2-7, with 10 bases lining up with TRBD1. Trimming took 6 bases from V and 2 from J; bases not matched to a gene: 7. The CDR3 loop spans 15 amino acids. Germline V gene data show CDR1 as MNHNY and CDR2 as SVGAGI (reference sequence). CDR3 DNA sequence: TGTGCCAGCAGAGAGACGGGACAGGGGACCTACGAGCAGTACTTC. Translating it yields CASRETGQGTYEQYF.

V gene TRBV7-8 combines with J gene TRBJ2-3; the match to TRBD2 covers 12 bases. J gave up 2 bases and V 0 bases, and 3 bases lay outside the gene matches. There are 17 residues in the CDR3. CDR1 is SGHVS, CDR2 FQNEAQ, per germline. The CDR3 region has the DNA TGTGCCAGCAGCTTAGCGCGACTAGCGGGAGTCACAGATACGCAGTATTTT. This sequence encodes CASSLARLAGVTDTQYF.

Many counts were recorded for this clonotype. The rearrangement uses TRBV2 and TRBJ1-6; tentatively, D is TRBD1 (5 bases). V was pared by 6 bases and J by 5 bases, with 17 bases between. The CDR3 extends over 16 amino acids. Looked up from germline, CDR1 is SNHLY and CDR2 is FYNNEI. The CDR3 region is CASRGWDGDNNSPLHF. CDR3 DNA sequence: TGTGCCAGCAGGGGTTGGGACGGTGATAATAATTCACCCCTCCACTTT.

This clonotype was counted ten times or more. V is TRBV7-6 and J is TRBJ1-5; TRBD1 matches 9 bases. This CDR3 has 14 amino acids. Germline lookup yields CDR1 SGHVS and CDR2 FNYEAQ. Losses at the gene ends were 4 bases for V and 7 bases for J; bases not matched to a gene: 5. CDR3 amino acids: CASSSGQGRQPQHF. CDR3 coding DNA: TGTGCCAGCAGCTCCGGACAGGGGCGCCAGCCCCAGCATTTT.

In its sample, this clonotype was seen many times. The chain combines TRBV5-1 with TRBJ2-1; D remains unclear. This CDR3 is built from 15 residues. V gave up 9 bases and J gave up 2 bases, with 18 bases separating them. The V gene's germline CDR1 is SGHRS and CDR2 YFSETQ. CDR3 DNA: TGCGCCACCGCAGCCGGCGGTGCTACCTACAATGAGCAGTTCTTC. Translated: CATAAGGATYNEQFF. The variable domain in full, with the rest retrieved from reference TRBV5-1 and TRBJ2-1, is KAGVTQTPRYLIKTRGQQVTLSCSPISGHRSVSWYQQTPGQGLQFLFEYFSETQRNKGNFPGRFSGRQFSNSRSEMNVSTLELGDSALYLCATAAGGATYNEQFFGPGTRLTVL.

This clonotype turned up a few times. The V gene is TRBV28, the J gene TRBJ2-7; TRBD2 agrees at 8 bases. Looked up from germline, CDR1 is MDHEN and CDR2 is SYDVKM. Trimming took 6 bases from V and 2 from J; bases not matched to a gene: 12. CDR3 length: 16 amino acids. DNA for the CDR3: TGTGCCAGCAGGCCGCGACAGAAAGCGGGGGCCTACGAGCAGTACTTC. Its translation: CASRPRQKAGAYEQYF.

This clonotype was counted at least ten times. The V and J genes are TRBV20-1 and TRBJ2-3; unclear D gene. CDR1 is DFQATT, CDR2 SNEGSKA, per germline (reference sequence). CDR3 size: 14 residues. Trimming removed 3 bases from V and 3 bases from J, with 13 bases in between. CDR3 in amino acids: CSASETYTTDTQYF. Here the CDR3 DNA reads TGCAGTGCTAGCGAGACTTATACAACAGATACGCAGTATTTT.

This clonotype was found many times. The chain has TRBV5-4 and TRBJ1-6, with D perhaps TRBD1 (6 bases). V lost 4 bases to trimming and J lost 2 bases, with 13 bases between them. Per germline, CDR1 SGHNT and CDR2 YYREEE (reference sequence). The CDR3 sequence is 16 residues long. CDR3 coding DNA: TGTGCCAGCAGCAACCTTCAGGGGACCTATAATTCACCCCTCCACTTT. Encoded protein: CASSNLQGTYNSPLHF.

In this sample, this clonotype turned up a few times. This chain's CDR3 is CASSSPSGGTDTQYF. The CDR3 DNA follows: TGTGCCAGCAGCTCCCCTAGCGGGGGCACAGATACGCAGTATTTT. The V and J genes are TRBV13 and TRBJ2-3; 9 bases agree with TRBD2. This CDR3 spans 15 amino acids. V lost 4 bases and J lost 1; bases outside the gene matches: 3. Germline loops: CDR1 PRHDT, CDR2 FYEKMQ (reference sequence). The whole variable domain, remainder taken from reference TRBV13 and TRBJ2-3, is AAGVIQSPRHLIKEKRETATLKCYPIPRHDTVYWYQQGPGQDPQFLISFYEKMQSDKGSIPDRFSAQQFSDYHSELNMSSLELGDSALYFCASSSPSGGTDTQYFGPGTRLTVL.

This clonotype has a count of ten or more. This chain uses TRBV12-3 or TRBV12-4 with TRBJ1-1; a possible D gene is TRBD1 (5 bases). Trimming took 2 bases from V and 0 from J, leaving 10 bases between them. There are 15 residues in the CDR3. The CDR3 is CASSLMGGMNTEAFF. CDR3 nucleotides: TGTGCCAGCAGTTTAATGGGGGGGATGAACACTGAAGCTTTCTTT.

The rearrangement joins TRBV27 to TRBJ1-6; TRBD1 aligns across 8 bases. Germline-derived CDR1 and CDR2 are MNHEY and SMNVEV (reference sequence). There are 17 residues in the CDR3. The J segment lost 6 bases and the V segment lost 3 bases, leaving 10 bases of the junction unmatched. Here the CDR3 reads CASSFISPDRGNSPLHF. In DNA form, the CDR3 reads TGTGCCAGCAGTTTCATCTCACCCGACAGGGGTAATTCACCCCTCCACTTT.